This TCR beta chain was documented in a study of blood T cell repertoires in COVID-19. This CDR3 has 14 residues. CDR1 is GTSNPN, CDR2 SVGIG, per germline (reference sequence). V was clipped by 0 bases and J by 2 bases; unmatched bases: 2. The repertoire was sequenced with immunoSEQ multiplex PCR; TCRdb's copy has only in-frame clones and lacks some. Of 62,000 or so clones listed, around three quarters are singletons. Material for sequencing was peripheral blood. V usage is TRBV30 and J usage is TRBJ2-5, with 8 bases lining up with TRBD2. This TCR derives from a human donor in a cohort sampled during active COVID-19. DNA of the CDR3: TGTGCCTGGAGTGTCACGGGGGGGCAAGAGACCCAGTACTTC. Encoded protein: CAWSVTGGQETQYF.